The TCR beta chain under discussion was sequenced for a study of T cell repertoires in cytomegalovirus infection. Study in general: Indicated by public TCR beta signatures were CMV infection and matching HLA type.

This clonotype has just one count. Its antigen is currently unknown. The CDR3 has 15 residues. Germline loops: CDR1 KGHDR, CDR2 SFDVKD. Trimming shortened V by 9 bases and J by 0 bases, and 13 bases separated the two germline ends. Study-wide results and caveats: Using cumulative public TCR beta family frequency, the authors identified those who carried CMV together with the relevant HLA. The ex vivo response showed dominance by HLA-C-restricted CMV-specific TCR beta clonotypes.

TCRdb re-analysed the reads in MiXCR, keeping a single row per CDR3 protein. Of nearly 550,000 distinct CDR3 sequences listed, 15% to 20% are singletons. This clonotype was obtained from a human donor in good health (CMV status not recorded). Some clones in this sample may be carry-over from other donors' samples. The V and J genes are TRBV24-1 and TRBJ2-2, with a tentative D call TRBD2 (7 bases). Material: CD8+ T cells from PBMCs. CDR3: CATGTGGANTGELFF. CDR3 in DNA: TGTGCCACCGGGACGGGGGGCGCGAACACCGGGGAGCTGTTTTTT.